This T cell receptor (beta chain) was recovered during a study of beta chain features in type 1 diabetes. Sequencing targeted expressed TCRB transcripts, as all isolated RNA had been reverse transcribed. Generated by immunoSEQ multiplex PCR, the TCRdb table keeps only in-frame clones and is missing some. The table has hundreds of thousands of clones, roughly an eighth seen once. Study-wide results and limits: In every one of the four CD4+ subsets, TCRB CDR3s were moderately but significantly shorter in Type 1 diabetes patients. Still unanswered here is whether HLA type influences TCRB rearrangement.

This clone was counted between two and nine times. The antigen remains unidentified. The CDR3 is 15 amino acids. J was trimmed by 3 bases and V by 6 bases; bases with no gene match: 9. Per the germline V gene, CDR1 is SNHLY and CDR2 is FYNNEI. V and J are TRBV2 and TRBJ1-1; TRBD1 aligns across 8 bases. What was sequenced was naive CD4+ T cells from blood. The clonotype was recovered from a man between 18 and 35 years old with type 1 diabetes. For the CDR3, the DNA is TGTGCCAGCAGAGAATCTGGACAGGGCTACACTGAAGCTTTCTTT. It yields the protein CASRESGQGYTEAFF.